What follows are 29 T cell receptor beta chains derived from one specimen sequenced in a study of CD8+ T cells in alopecia areata. Following RNA extraction, reverse transcription yielded cDNA that acted as the sequencing template. Method: immunoSEQ multiplex PCR; TCRdb's copy keeps in-frame clones and lacks some. The data hold around 100,000 clones, with just over 85% observed a single time. Treatment: oral pan-JAK inhibitor, 5-10 mg twice daily. The sample consisted of CD8+ T cells sorted from blood, taken at approximately week 30, from a patient treated with tofacitinib. The receptor source for this set is a human donor with alopecia areata.

The chain couples TRBV11-2 to TRBJ2-7; 14 bases align to TRBD2. CDR3 size: 15 residues. The junction had 5 bases not matched to a gene; V was cut back by 6 bases and J by 4 bases. Germline V gene data show CDR1 as SGHAT and CDR2 as FQNNGV. The CDR3 sequence is CASSEGLAGGYEQYF. In nucleotides, the CDR3 is TGTGCCAGCAGTGAAGGACTAGCGGGGGGATACGAGCAGTACTTC.

The chain carries TRBV21-1 and TRBJ2-3; TRBD2 is the table's D call and was not checked against the DNA. TRBV21-1 is a known pseudogene. CDR3 length: 17 residues. As DNA, the CDR3 is TGTGCCAGCAGCAAAGTCCGACTAGCGGGAGGCACAGATACGCAGTATTTT. Protein: CASSKVRLAGGTDTQYF.

The rearrangement links TRBV6-5 to TRBJ2-2, with TRBD1 matching 8 bases. The CDR3 runs to 16 residues. CDR1 and CDR2 from the germline V gene are MNHEY and SVGAGI. V gave up 3 bases and J gave up 1 base; unmatched junction bases: 4. The CDR3 is CASSYSGGENTGELFF. DNA for the CDR3: TGTGCCAGCAGTTATTCAGGGGGCGAGAACACCGGGGAGCTGTTTTTT.

This rearrangement joins TRBV29-1 to TRBJ2-7, with D tentatively TRBD1 or TRBD2 (5 bases each). CDR3 size: 15 residues. Trimming took 1 base from V and 2 from J, leaving 15 bases between them. Germline V gene sequence: CDR1 SQVTM, CDR2 ANQGSEA. CDR3 amino acids: CSVEVAGTETYEQYF. CDR3 coding DNA: TGCAGCGTTGAAGTTGCCGGGACGGAGACCTACGAGCAGTACTTC.

This clone was seen more than once but under ten times. J is TRBJ2-5 and V is TRBV5-5, with a possible D match to TRBD2 (6 bases). Trimming cost V 3 bases and J 0 bases, with 12 bases left between them. The CDR3 covers 15 residues. Germline-derived CDR1 and CDR2 are SGHKS and YYEKEE (reference sequence). The CDR3 region has the DNA TGTGCCAGCAGCTCTTCGGGAGCGTACCAAGAGACCCAGTACTTC. It yields the protein CASSSSGAYQETQYF.

A word on this clone: Within the sample, other DNA sequences also encode this same CDR3. The chain employs TRBV5-1 and TRBJ2-1, with D perhaps matching TRBD2 (5 bases). Germline loops: CDR1 SGHRS, CDR2 YFSETQ. Trimming took 0 bases from V and 0 from J, leaving 7 bases between them. The CDR3 is made up of 15 amino acids. CDR3 protein: CASSLGGSSYNEQFF. The DNA of the CDR3 is TGCGCCAGCAGCTTGGGAGGGAGCTCCTACAATGAGCAGTTCTTC.

In its sample, this clone was seen a few times. The rearrangement uses TRBV29-1 and TRBJ2-2, with 9 bases fitting TRBD2. Germline-derived CDR1 and CDR2 are SQVTM and ANQGSEA. CDR3 length: 15 amino acids. With V trimmed by 5 bases and J by 0 bases, 4 bases remained unmatched. In DNA, the CDR3 is TGCAGCGTTTTAGTAGCGGGGGCGAACACCGGGGAGCTGTTTTTT. It specifies CSVLVAGANTGELFF.

This clone came up once. J is TRBJ1-1 and V is TRBV30, with D possibly being TRBD1 (6 bases). Germline-derived CDR1 and CDR2 are GTSNPN and SVGIG (reference sequence). The CDR3 extends over 13 amino acids. Deletions cut 3 bases from V and 3 bases from J, with 11 bases between. In DNA, the CDR3 is TGTGCCTGGAGCGATCAGGGGTACACTGAAGCTTTCTTT. This translates into CAWSDQGYTEAFF.

This chain joins TRBV27 and TRBJ2-5; TRBD1 agrees at 7 bases. This CDR3 has 14 amino acids. The J segment lost 11 bases and the V segment lost 5 bases, leaving 14 bases of the junction unmatched. Germline V gene sequence: CDR1 MNHEY, CDR2 SMNVEV (reference sequence). The CDR3 DNA sequence: TGTGCCAGCAGTCCCGGGAAGGGGGCTCGAGAGCAGTACTTC. Its protein product is CASSPGKGAREQYF.

The chain has TRBV27 and TRBJ2-5, with D possibly TRBD1 on 6 matching bases. The germline CDR1 and CDR2 sequences are MNHEY and SMNVEV (reference sequence). Trimming took 6 bases from V and 1 from J, leaving 15 bases between them. The CDR3 covers 15 residues. The CDR3 DNA reads TGTGCCAGCAGATCACAGCAGGGGCCCCAAGAGACCCAGTACTTC. Residues: CASRSQQGPQETQYF.

The chain employs TRBV4-1 and TRBJ1-1; D call uncertain. V gave up 1 base and J gave up 4 bases, with 13 bases separating them. This CDR3 is built from 15 residues. Per the germline V gene, CDR1 is MGHRA and CDR2 is YSYEKL. The DNA for the CDR3 is TGCGCCAGCAGCCAAGGGGCCAGTTACATCACTGAAGCTTTCTTT. This translates into CASSQGASYITEAFF.

V and J are TRBV9 and TRBJ1-1; D is uncertain. From germline, CDR1 is SGDLS and CDR2 YYNGEE. V was pared by 0 bases and J by 10 bases, with 13 bases between. The length of the CDR3 is 13 residues. The CDR3 nucleotides are TGTGCCAGCAGCGTAGGGGCCGACGTAGGAGCTTTCTTT. It encodes CASSVGADVGAFF.

This CDR3 reads CASILKRDRPNTGELFF. Written as DNA, the CDR3 is TGTGCCAGCATCCTAAAAAGGGACAGACCGAACACCGGGGAGCTGTTTTTT. This chain links TRBV2 with TRBJ2-2; 7 nucleotides align to TRBD1. The V gene's germline CDR1 is SNHLY and CDR2 FYNNEI. CDR3 length equals 17 residues. V lost 7 bases, J lost 0 bases, and 11 bases stayed unmatched.

The chain links TRBV10-2 to TRBJ2-3; no clear D. CDR3 size: 13 residues. Germline CDR1 WSHSY, CDR2 SAAADI. V gave up 2 bases and J gave up 4 bases, with 7 bases separating them. The CDR3 reads CASSEGWADTQYF. The CDR3 bases are TGCGCCAGCAGTGAGGGTTGGGCAGATACGCAGTATTTT.

CDR3 sequence (DNA): TGTGCCAGCAGTTTCGCTAGCGGACACTCCTACAATGAGCAGTTCTTC. It specifies CASSFASGHSYNEQFF. The chain carries TRBV6-5 and TRBJ2-1, with 7 bases that match TRBD2. The CDR3 spans 16 residues. Germline V gene data show CDR1 as MNHEY and CDR2 as SVGAGI. Trimming took 4 bases from V and 0 from J; bases not matched to a gene: 6.

This sequence joins TRBV27 and TRBJ2-7; no firm D call. This CDR3 has 14 residues. Trimming removed 0 bases from V and 6 bases from J, with 12 bases in between. Per germline, CDR1 MNHEY and CDR2 SMNVEV (reference sequence). CDR3 amino acids: CASSLSKGLGEQYF. CDR3 coding DNA: TGTGCCAGCAGTTTATCGAAAGGGTTGGGCGAGCAGTACTTC.

The J gene is TRBJ2-5, the V gene TRBV9; unclear D gene. V lost 0 bases and J 1 base, leaving 10 bases between the germline ends. The CDR3 contains 15 residues. The germline V gene has CDR1 SGDLS and CDR2 YYNGEE. The CDR3 DNA reads TGTGCCAGCAGCGTAGCTGGACGTCTCCAAGAGACCCAGTACTTC. It codes for CASSVAGRLQETQYF.

The table lists this clone with a count of one. The chain is built from TRBV5-6 and TRBJ2-7, with D perhaps TRBD1 (5 bases). Germline-derived CDR1 and CDR2 are SGHDT and YYEEEE. Trimming stripped 3 bases from V and 1 base from J, with 8 bases between. The CDR3 sequence is 13 residues long. Written as DNA, the CDR3 is TGTGCCAGCAGCTGGGGCGGATCCTACGAGCAGTACTTC. It yields the protein CASSWGGSYEQYF.

The V call is TRBV29-1, the J call TRBJ2-3; TRBD1 might be the D (6 bases). The CDR3 length is 13 residues. CDR1 is SQVTM and CDR2 is ANQGSEA in the germline V gene. Trimming took off 4 bases at V and 4 bases at J, with 12 bases between the two ends. The CDR3 nucleotides are TGCAGCGTTGGGGGTACAGGGCCAGATACGCAGTATTTT. The encoded protein is CSVGGTGPDTQYF.

V usage is TRBV2 and J usage is TRBJ1-5; 9 nucleotides match TRBD1. CDR1 is SNHLY, CDR2 FYNNEI, per germline. The CDR3 totals 17 residues. Losses at the gene ends were 4 bases for V and 1 base for J; bases not matched to a gene: 8. The CDR3 protein is CASSGNRDRESNQPQHF. The CDR3 bases are TGTGCCAGCAGTGGAAACCGGGACAGGGAAAGCAATCAGCCCCAGCATTTT.

The rearrangement links TRBV29-1 to TRBJ2-7, with D tentatively TRBD2 (6 bases). This CDR3 is built from 14 residues. With 1 base removed from V and 3 bases from J, the gap between germline ends came to 13 bases. Germline V gene data show CDR1 as SQVTM and CDR2 as ANQGSEA. The DNA for the CDR3 is TGCAGCGTTGAAGTACCGGGAGTCAACTACGAGCAGTACTTC. It specifies CSVEVPGVNYEQYF.

J is TRBJ2-7 and V is TRBV11-2; 7 positions agree with TRBD2. CDR1 and CDR2 from the germline V gene are SGHAT and FQNNGV. V shed 1 base, J shed 6 bases, and the junction held 9 bases outside the gene matches. This CDR3 has 15 residues. The CDR3 nucleotides read TGTGCCAGCAGCTTAGTGGCGGGAGTAGCTCCCGAGCAGTACTTC. Translation: CASSLVAGVAPEQYF.

This clone was seen once. The chain combines TRBV13 with TRBJ2-3; TRBD2 might be the D (5 bases). Trimming removed 5 bases from V and 3 bases from J, with 12 bases in between. The CDR3 covers 14 residues. Germline-derived CDR1 and CDR2 are PRHDT and FYEKMQ (reference sequence). The CDR3: CASSLTGETDTQYF. DNA of the CDR3: TGTGCCAGCAGCCTGACCGGGGAAACAGATACGCAGTATTTT.

Turning to this clone: The junction and the germline gene differ at one end; a read error may be behind it. The same CDR3 also results from other DNA sequences found in this sample. The J gene is TRBJ2-1, the V gene TRBV18, with D tentatively TRBD2 (6 bases). Germline V gene sequence: CDR1 KGHSH, CDR2 LQKENI. The CDR3 is made up of 14 amino acids. The CDR3 loop reads CASSSGVIDNEQFF. The CDR3 coding sequence is TGTGCCAGCTCATCGGGAGTGATCGACAATGAGCAATTCTTC.

The genes are TRBV5-1 and TRBJ1-2; 9 bases map to TRBD1. This CDR3 is built from 16 residues. V was clipped by 4 bases and J by 1 base; unmatched bases: 8. CDR1 SGHRS and CDR2 YFSETQ come from the germline V gene. CDR3 coding DNA: TGCGCCAGCAGCCTGACCGGGACAGGGCTTAACTATGGCTACACCTTC. It specifies CASSLTGTGLNYGYTF.

This rearrangement joins TRBV6-5 to TRBJ2-1; 9 bases match TRBD2. Germline assignment: CDR1 MNHEY and CDR2 SVGAGI. The CDR3 has 13 amino acids. Losses at the gene ends were 10 bases for V and 4 bases for J; bases not matched to a gene: 5. The CDR3 region has the DNA TGTGCCACCGGGACTAGCCCTTACAATGAGCAGTTCTTC. It specifies CATGTSPYNEQFF.

The chain carries TRBV6-1 and TRBJ1-1, with D uncertain. The CDR3 has 12 residues. Germline lookup yields CDR1 MNHNS and CDR2 SASEGT. V was shortened by 10 bases and J by 4 bases, with 13 bases between the two germline ends. CDR3 in amino acids: CATKRGSTEAFF. The CDR3 DNA reads TGTGCCACCAAGCGGGGAAGCACTGAAGCTTTCTTT.

This clone was counted only a few times. Distinct nucleotide sequences in the sample also encode this CDR3. CDR3 sequence (DNA): TGCAGCGCCCAGGACAGTTACGAGCAGTACTTC. This encodes CSAQDSYEQYF. The V call is TRBV29-1, the J call TRBJ2-7; a weak D match, TRBD1 (6 bases). The CDR3 length is 11 residues. V lost 7 bases and J 4 bases, leaving 11 bases between the germline ends. Germline CDR1 and CDR2: SQVTM and ANQGSEA.

V gene TRBV27 combines with J gene TRBJ2-7; D gene unclear. The V end lost 7 bases, the J end lost 6 bases, and 10 bases lay between the germline ends. This CDR3 contains 11 residues. Germline-derived CDR1 and CDR2 are MNHEY and SMNVEV (reference sequence). The CDR3 protein is CASNPRGEQYF. The CDR3 coding sequence is TGTGCCAGCAATCCCCGCGGCGAGCAGTACTTC.